These T cell receptor beta chains were read from a single sample in a study of T-cell memory formation after mild COVID-19. TCRdb ran MiXCR on the 5' RACE reads and lists one entry per CDR3 protein. Of around 320,000 distinct CDR3 sequences in the sample, approximately 20% were seen once. The sequenced material came from PBMCs or a T cell subset sorted from them (not recorded which). These receptors came from a man younger than 30 who had mild COVID-19 (a few samples of this study predate the infection). Cell type and time point are not known. CDR3s leave out the opening cysteine and the closing phenylalanine or tryptophan. Fields, in order: J gene, V gene, CDR3 protein.

TRBJ1-1,TRBV6-2/TRBV6-3,ASSKGWGPEAF
TRBJ2-1,TRBV7-2,ASSQPGLAANEQF
TRBJ1-4,TRBV20-1,SARSPDDGEKLF
TRBJ1-1,TRBV30,AWTDRRNTEAF
TRBJ1-3,TRBV11-2,ASSLGKQVGNTIY
TRBJ1-5,TRBV25-1,ASSSLGEYQPQH
TRBJ1-2,TRBV5-1,ASSLGSGDFYGYT
TRBJ1-1,TRBV27,ASSFQDRGFRAF
TRBJ2-3,TRBV12-3/TRBV12-4,ASSATGADTQY
TRBJ2-1,TRBV18,ASSPLSGGAYNEQF
TRBJ2-3,TRBV12-3/TRBV12-4,ASRLAGGDTQY
TRBJ2-7,TRBV28,ASGSSGTGNEQY
TRBJ2-5,TRBV7-9,ASSEPMTGGEETQY
TRBJ1-5,TRBV7-8,ASSLTDRQPQH
TRBJ2-3,TRBV12-3/TRBV12-4,ATSLAGSSDTQY
TRBJ1-6,TRBV7-2,ASSLPTGGRSPLH
TRBJ2-5,TRBV29-1,SVFYLETQY
TRBJ2-1,TRBV7-2,ASSLTRGADNEQF
TRBJ2-1,TRBV12-3/TRBV12-4,ASSPFSGGAGNEQF
TRBJ1-6,TRBV6-5,ASSYTGTGTSPLH
TRBJ2-1,TRBV7-3,ASSSTSGARREQF
TRBJ2-1,TRBV15,ATSGWASGGYNEQF
TRBJ2-1,TRBV29-1,SVGPPLARINGDEQF
TRBJ2-3,TRBV28,ASRQLGGDSTQY
TRBJ2-4,TRBV20-1,SADRQGIAKNVQY
TRBJ2-3,TRBV4-3,ASSQVDGGAPDTQY
TRBJ1-3,TRBV20-1,SARAVTGNTIY
TRBJ1-1,TRBV7-2,ASSQAIAFTEAF
TRBJ2-7,TRBV20-1,SGIRGSEQY
TRBJ1-5,TRBV12-3/TRBV12-4,ASSLAEDGISNQPQH
TRBJ1-2,TRBV12-5,ASGLLDSGYT
TRBJ2-7,TRBV7-9,ASSQPTGAEQY
TRBJ2-3,TRBV19,ASSRSGAADTQY
TRBJ1-1,TRBV27,ASSPLGGRMNTEAF
TRBJ2-1,TRBV9,ASSRDRETQF
TRBJ2-6,TRBV5-1,ASRSGPVSGANVLT
TRBJ2-2,TRBV7-8,ASSSHRGRPNTGELF
TRBJ1-1,TRBV7-2,ASSLTSGGITEAF
TRBJ1-4,TRBV6-5,ASSYGGATNEKLF
TRBJ2-7,TRBV12-3/TRBV12-4,ASTIQGYEQY